This T cell receptor beta chain was recovered during a study of cytotoxic CD8 clonotypes in ibrutinib-treated CLL. Study overall: Partial responses totalled 24 and complete responses 2; after median approximately 62 months, approximately 15 remained remitted and about twelve progressed. Study-wide findings and caveats: Clonality (at baseline) was higher than in age-matched healthy donors and tracked circulating CD8+ T-cell counts.

The table came from immunoSEQ multiplex PCR; TCRdb's copy has only in-frame clones and leaves some out. The data show more than 200,000 clones, under 75% seen once. Per the germline V gene, CDR1 is SGHDT and CDR2 is YYEEEE. The CDR3 covers 16 residues. V lost 2 bases and J 8 bases, leaving 20 bases between the germline ends. Worth noting for this clone: Its target is unknown.

The genes are TRBV5-6 and TRBJ2-1; possible D gene TRBD1, 5 bases. The material sequenced was PBMCs, taken after 24 months of ibrutinib treatment. The source is a human donor with chronic lymphocytic leukemia. CDR3 protein: CASSLGVLVGFHEQFF. In DNA form, the CDR3 reads TGTGCCAGCAGCTTAGGGGTCCTAGTAGGTTTCCATGAGCAGTTCTTC.